Presented here are 18 T cell receptor beta chains from one specimen sequenced in a study of T cells in Graves' hyperthyroidism and ophthalmopathy. Amplified TCR beta CDR3 regions derived from RNA transcripts. When the TCR CDR3 underwent first-round RT-PCR, the HTBI primer set was used. MiXCR was run by TCRdb on the multiplex PCR reads, yielding one entry per CDR3 protein. The table shows some 550,000 distinct CDR3 sequences, with less than 25% occurring only once. What was sequenced was blood. The source is a man aged 18 to 30 with Graves' hyperthyroidism.

This clonotype was recorded many times. The genes are TRBV28 and TRBJ2-2; D may be TRBD1 (5 bases). V was pared by 1 base and J by 4 bases, with 16 bases between. The CDR3 sequence is 17 residues long. Germline CDR1 and CDR2: MDHEN and SYDVKM. The DNA for the CDR3 is TGTGCCAGCAGTTTATATCCTTTGACAGTCTCCACCGGGGAGCTGTTTTTT. Its translation is CASSLYPLTVSTGELFF.

This clonotype was observed at least ten times. The V and J genes are TRBV20-1 and TRBJ2-7, with TRBD1 as a possible D gene (5 bases). CDR3 size: 15 residues. V was clipped by 7 bases and J by 0 bases, with 19 bases between them. Germline lookup yields CDR1 DFQATT and CDR2 SNEGSKA (reference sequence). This CDR3 is CSGRGVQLSSYEQYF. CDR3 nucleotides: TGCAGTGGTAGGGGCGTGCAGCTCAGCTCCTACGAGCAGTACTTC.

This clonotype was seen at least ten times. This chain connects TRBV27 to TRBJ1-5; D is unresolved. V was cut by 6 bases and J by 1 base, with 4 bases left in between. The CDR3 is 12 residues long. CDR1 MNHEY and CDR2 SMNVEV come from the germline V gene (reference sequence). The CDR3 loop is CASRQSNQPQHF. The CDR3 DNA reads TGTGCCAGCAGACAGAGCAATCAGCCCCAGCATTTT.

This clonotype was counted ten times or more. The V gene is TRBV28, the J gene TRBJ1-1; D remains ambiguous. Germline CDR1 MDHEN, CDR2 SYDVKM. The CDR3 covers 12 residues. V gave up 10 bases and J gave up 4 bases, with 13 bases separating them. The CDR3 coding sequence is TGTGCCATCTCAGAGGGAGGCACTGAAGCTTTCTTT. It translates to CAISEGGTEAFF.

The V gene is TRBV29-1, the J gene TRBJ2-4; D possibly uses TRBD1 or TRBD2 (6 bases each). CDR1 SQVTM and CDR2 ANQGSEA come from the germline V gene. This CDR3 is 14 amino acids long. V was shortened by 4 bases and J by 5 bases, with 15 bases between the two germline ends. The CDR3, as DNA: TGCAGCGTTGTGGGGGGCATTGAAGAAAACATTCAGTACTTC. Its translation is CSVVGGIEENIQYF.

About this clonotype itself: Given the absence of the conserved phenylalanine or tryptophan at the CDR3 end, a read error is likely. The chain employs TRBV12-3 or TRBV12-4 and TRBJ1-5; 7 nucleotides align to TRBD1. Germline trimming cut 1 base from V and 8 bases from J; bases unmatched to any gene: 8. The CDR3 covers 15 residues. The CDR3 DNA is TGTGCCAGCAGTTTAGGGACTCAGGGGGGGAAGCCCCAGCATTCT. The encoded protein is CASSLGTQGGKPQHS.

The chain has TRBV20-1 and TRBJ1-5; D is perhaps TRBD1 (6 bases). Trimming pared 3 bases from V and 0 bases from J, leaving 9 bases between. Germline assignment: CDR1 DFQATT and CDR2 SNEGSKA (reference sequence). The CDR3 sequence is 14 residues long. Written as DNA, the CDR3 is TGCAGTGCTAGGACAGGTCTTAGCAATCAGCCCCAGCATTTT. It is translated as CSARTGLSNQPQHF.

This clonotype was counted between two and nine times. The CDR3 coding sequence is TGTGCCAGCAGTTTTCAGGTACCCTACGAGCAGTACTTC. It encodes CASSFQVPYEQYF. J is TRBJ2-7 and V is TRBV12-3 or TRBV12-4; D ambiguous. Trimming pared 3 bases from V and 2 bases from J, leaving 8 bases between. The CDR3 spans 13 residues.

There are many counts of this clonotype. The gene calls are TRBV6-5 and TRBJ2-7, with D tentatively TRBD1 (5 bases). Germline values: CDR1 MNHEY, CDR2 SVGAGI. The CDR3 covers 16 residues. V was shortened by 0 bases and J by 1 base, with 13 bases between the two germline ends. The CDR3 spells CASSYSFTTVSYEQYF. Here the CDR3 DNA reads TGTGCCAGCAGTTACTCCTTTACGACAGTTTCCTACGAGCAGTACTTC.

The V and J genes are TRBV6-1 and TRBJ2-2; 8 nucleotides match TRBD1. There are 12 residues in the CDR3. J gave up 2 bases and V 11 bases, and 1 base lay outside the gene matches. CDR1 MNHNS and CDR2 SASEGT come from the germline V gene. CDR3 nucleotides: TGTGCCGGACAGGGCAACACCGGGGAGCTGTTTTTT. This encodes CAGQGNTGELFF.

This clonotype has ten or more counts. The chain carries TRBV4-2 and TRBJ1-1; a weak D match, TRBD1 (5 bases). The CDR3 length is 14 residues. Germline V gives CDR1 LGHNA, CDR2 YNFKEQ. Trimming pared 2 bases from V and 4 bases from J, leaving 11 bases between. In nucleotides, the CDR3 is TGTGCCAGCAGCCAACCCGACAGCGGCACTGAAGCTTTCTTT. Protein sequence: CASSQPDSGTEAFF.

This clonotype came up many times. The rearrangement uses TRBV20-1 and TRBJ1-2; D is unclear. Germline CDR1 is DFQATT and CDR2 is SNEGSKA (reference sequence). V shed 0 bases and J shed 4 bases, with 9 bases lying between them. The CDR3 loop spans 13 amino acids. CDR3 DNA: TGCAGTGCTAGAGACCAGACAACCTATGGCTACACCTTC. This gives the protein CSARDQTTYGYTF.

The J gene is TRBJ1-2, the V gene TRBV19, with D possibly matching TRBD1 (5 bases). Germline V gene sequence: CDR1 LNHDA, CDR2 SQIVND (reference sequence). The CDR3 contains 14 residues. Trimming left V 3 bases short and J 4 bases short, with 12 bases between. CDR3 sequence reads: CASSILGGGYGYTF. The CDR3, as DNA: TGTGCCAGTAGTATTCTCGGGGGTGGCTATGGCTACACCTTC.

The sample holds a few counts of this clonotype. The chain joins TRBV19 to TRBJ1-1; no clear D. The V end was cut by 1 base, the J end by 7 bases, with 13 bases between. From germline, CDR1 is LNHDA and CDR2 SQIVND (reference sequence). This CDR3 has 14 residues. The CDR3 here is CASSIGEAAGEAFF. CDR3 nucleotides: TGTGCCAGTAGTATAGGGGAGGCAGCGGGTGAAGCTTTCTTT.

CDR3 residues: CSAHRGQVNTEAFF. The CDR3 DNA sequence: TGCAGTGCTCACAGGGGGCAGGTGAACACTGAAGCTTTCTTT. The chain employs TRBV20-1 and TRBJ1-1; 9 bases match TRBD1. Trimming took 5 bases from V and 0 from J; bases not matched to a gene: 4. The CDR3 runs 14 residues. The germline CDR1 and CDR2 sequences are DFQATT and SNEGSKA (reference sequence).

This clonotype has at least ten counts. V usage is TRBV6-1 and J usage is TRBJ2-4; D is ambiguous. The CDR3 runs to 15 residues. Trimming cost V 6 bases and J 1 base, with 13 bases left between them. Germline CDR1 reads MNHNS; CDR2 reads SASEGT. In DNA form, the CDR3 reads TGTGCCAGCAGCTCCCACTCCGCCGCCAAAAACATTCAGTACTTC. It translates to CASSSHSAAKNIQYF.

V usage is TRBV5-1 and J usage is TRBJ2-5, with TRBD2 identical over 10 bases. CDR3 size: 16 residues. V lost 3 bases and J lost 5; bases outside the gene matches: 10. The germline V gene has CDR1 SGHRS and CDR2 YFSETQ. This CDR3 is CASSSRGAGGEETQYF. DNA for the CDR3: TGCGCCAGCAGCTCCCGCGGAGCGGGGGGGGAGGAGACCCAGTACTTC.

To note about this clonotype: Given a much more abundant clone one base away, this may be a read error. V usage is TRBV20-1 and J usage is TRBJ2-7; D gene unclear. From germline, CDR1 is DFQATT and CDR2 SNEGSKA (reference sequence). The CDR3 spans 11 residues. This CDR3 reads CSALLMGEQCF. CDR3 DNA: TGCAGTGCCCTATTAATGGGCGAGCAGTGCTTC.